Below are 23 T cell receptor beta chains sequenced from a single sample in a study of T cell responses to AZD1222 COVID-19 vaccine. TCRdb's table, derived via immunoSEQ multiplex PCR, lists solely in-frame clones and lacks some. The repertoire holds 130,000 or so clones, about nine tenths seen once, with about 7% in the top ten. The sample was peripheral blood, taken on day 0 of AZD1222 vaccination. Receptors originate from an adult in good health.

This sequence joins TRBV18 and TRBJ1-2; D not certain. The germline gives CDR1 KGHSH, CDR2 LQKENI. The CDR3 runs 14 residues. The V end lost 3 bases, the J end lost 8 bases, and 16 bases lay between the germline ends. The CDR3 protein is CASSPRTDANGYTF. CDR3 bases: TGTGCCAGCTCACCGCGGACGGACGCTAACGGCTACACCTTC.

This clone was counted a few times. The V and J genes are TRBV7-9 and TRBJ1-4; D may be TRBD1 (5 bases). Germline V gene sequence: CDR1 SEHNR, CDR2 FQNEAQ (reference sequence). CDR3 length equals 16 residues. The germline V and J ends were trimmed by 4 bases and 5 bases, with 17 bases remaining between them. The CDR3, as DNA: TGTGCCAGCAGCTCATACCCCATCGGGGGAAATGAAAAACTGTTTTTT. It yields the protein CASSSYPIGGNEKLFF.

This clone occurred a few times. The chain combines TRBV7-9 with TRBJ1-2, with D possibly being TRBD1 (6 bases). The CDR3 runs to 14 residues. Trimming removed 5 bases at V and 8 bases at J, with 18 bases between. The germline CDR1 and CDR2 sequences are SEHNR and FQNEAQ (reference sequence). The CDR3 nucleotides are TGTGCCAGCAGCCGCAGTCAGGGGACTCGGGGCTACACCTTC. It is translated as CASSRSQGTRGYTF.

This clone has a single count. This chain uses TRBV28 with TRBJ1-1, with 9 bases fitting TRBD1. V gave up 7 bases and J gave up 2 bases; unmatched junction bases: 11. The V gene's germline CDR1 is MDHEN and CDR2 SYDVKM. This CDR3 comprises 16 residues. CDR3 coding DNA: TGTGCCAGCATCCCAGCCGGGACAGGGACTAACACTGAAGCTTTCTTT. Its translation: CASIPAGTGTNTEAFF.

The chain couples TRBV6-5 to TRBJ1-6, with D uncertain. Germline V CDR1 and CDR2: MNHEY, SVGAGI. The CDR3 covers 15 residues. V dropped 5 bases and J dropped 5 bases, with 13 bases sitting between them. The CDR3 reads CASSRRESDNSPLHF. In DNA, the CDR3 is TGTGCCAGCAGTCGTCGGGAGTCGGATAATTCACCCCTCCACTTT.

The gene calls are TRBV11-2 and TRBJ1-2; no clear D. This CDR3 is 15 amino acids long. V was trimmed by 1 base and J by 4 bases, leaving 13 bases between them. In germline, CDR1 is SGHAT, CDR2 FQNNGV. As DNA, the CDR3 is TGTGCCAGCAGCTTAGTGGGAGGGCAGAGCTATGGCTACACCTTC. This codes for CASSLVGGQSYGYTF.

The chain links TRBV14 to TRBJ1-2; TRBD1 is a possible D gene (5 bases). V gave up 6 bases and J gave up 4 bases, with 15 bases separating them. CDR1 and CDR2 (germline): SGHDN, FVKESK. CDR3 size: 14 residues. The CDR3 region is CASRLSRGGYGYTF. CDR3 nucleotides: TGTGCCAGCAGATTATCAAGGGGCGGCTATGGCTACACCTTC.

The chain links TRBV28 to TRBJ1-1; D may be TRBD1 (5 bases). Germline V gene data show CDR1 as MDHEN and CDR2 as SYDVKM. The CDR3 runs 15 residues. V lost 8 bases to trimming and J lost 2 bases, with 18 bases between them. CDR3 region: CASYGTAGINTEAFF. Here the CDR3 DNA reads TGTGCCAGCTATGGGACCGCCGGGATAAACACTGAAGCTTTCTTT.

The table lists this clone with a count of one. The rearrangement links TRBV27 to TRBJ2-7, with D perhaps TRBD1 or TRBD2 (5 bases each). Trimming removed 8 bases from V and 0 bases from J, with 17 bases in between. The CDR3 has 15 amino acids. Looked up from germline, CDR1 is MNHEY and CDR2 is SMNVEV (reference sequence). CDR3 DNA: TGTGCCAGCTCGTCCCGGGACGGATTCTCCTACGAGCAGTACTTC. The encoded protein is CASSSRDGFSYEQYF.

The CDR3 coding sequence is TGTGCCAGTAGTATAGCAAACAGGGGGATATACGAGCAGTACTTC. Its translation is CASSIANRGIYEQYF. This chain connects TRBV19 to TRBJ2-7, with 8 positions matching TRBD1. V shed 1 base and J 4 bases; nucleotides not matched to a gene: 6. Germline loops: CDR1 LNHDA, CDR2 SQIVND (reference sequence). This CDR3 contains 15 residues.

The chain employs TRBV6-5 and TRBJ1-1; D is possibly TRBD1 (5 bases). Trimming removed 0 bases from V and 6 bases from J, with 14 bases in between. Germline lookup yields CDR1 MNHEY and CDR2 SVGAGI. This CDR3 comprises 15 residues. Written as DNA, the CDR3 is TGTGCCAGCAGTTACTCGAAAGTGGGGCTGGCTGAAGCTTTCTTT. Protein: CASSYSKVGLAEAFF.

This chain links TRBV6-2 or TRBV6-3 with TRBJ1-4; perhaps TRBD1 as D (5 bases). Germline loops: CDR1 MNHEY, CDR2 SVGEGT. V lost 5 bases and J 7 bases, leaving 14 bases between the germline ends. The CDR3 is 14 amino acids. The CDR3 bases are TGTGCCAGCAGTCCACCGGGGGAAACTGAAAAACTGTTTTTT. This gives the protein CASSPPGETEKLFF.

This clone occurred a few times. The V and J genes are TRBV15 and TRBJ2-3; D is uncertain. Trimming cost V 1 base and J 4 bases, with 12 bases left between them. This CDR3 is 15 amino acids long. Germline V gives CDR1 LNHNV, CDR2 YYDKDF (reference sequence). CDR3 coding DNA: TGTGCCACCAGCAGAGGGCTAGTCGCCGCAGATACGCAGTATTTT. Protein: CATSRGLVAADTQYF.

The rearrangement uses TRBV6-4 and TRBJ1-4; 7 bases match TRBD1. CDR1 and CDR2 (germline): MRHNA, SNTAGT. Trimming took 3 bases from V and 2 from J; bases not matched to a gene: 12. CDR3 size: 18 residues. The CDR3 sequence is CASSEGQEQGSTNEKLFF. The CDR3 region has the DNA TGTGCCAGCAGTGAAGGTCAGGAACAGGGGTCTACTAATGAAAAACTGTTTTTT.

This chain connects TRBV12-3 or TRBV12-4 to TRBJ2-1; no reliable D call. Deletions cut 5 bases from V and 7 bases from J, with 9 bases between. CDR3 length: 12 amino acids. The CDR3 DNA sequence: TGTGCCAGCAGTCATAGGGTTAATGAGCAGTTCTTC. Translated, it gives CASSHRVNEQFF.

The chain uses TRBV3-1 (or the pseudogene TRBV3-2) and TRBJ1-3; 9 bases are a match to TRBD1. The CDR3 length is 15 residues. After removal of 6 bases from V and 3 bases from J, the junction contained 6 bases not matched to a gene. Germline CDR1 and CDR2: LGHDT and YNNKEL (reference sequence). The DNA for the CDR3 is TGTGCCAGCAGTAACAGGGGGCAAGGTGGAAACACCATATATTTT. This codes for CASSNRGQGGNTIYF.

The V gene is TRBV10-3, the J gene TRBJ2-5; a possible D gene is TRBD2 (6 bases). V was pared by 0 bases and J by 7 bases, with 12 bases between. The CDR3 is made up of 14 amino acids. Germline V gene lookup returns CDR1 ENHRY and CDR2 SYGVKD. The CDR3 spells CAISESRRGPTQYF. The CDR3 DNA reads TGTGCCATCAGTGAGTCGAGGAGGGGCCCGACCCAGTACTTC.

V gene TRBV19 combines with J gene TRBJ1-3; no definite D call. The CDR3 has 15 residues. CDR1 and CDR2 from the germline V gene are LNHDA and SQIVND (reference sequence). The V gene lost 4 bases and the J gene lost 0 bases, with 10 bases spanning the gap. CDR3 nucleotide sequence: TGTGCCAGTAGTACCCGGTCCTACTCTGGAAACACCATATATTTT. It yields the protein CASSTRSYSGNTIYF. Variable domain in full (rest from reference TRBV19 and TRBJ1-3): DGGITQSPKYLFRKEGQNVTLSCEQNLNHDAMYWYRQDPGQGLRLIYYSQIVNDFQKGDIAEGYSVSREKKESFPLTVTSAQKNPTAFYLCASSTRSYSGNTIYFGEGSWLTVV.

The rearrangement uses TRBV9 and TRBJ2-2, with D possibly being TRBD1 or TRBD2 (5 bases each). The CDR3 extends over 15 amino acids. Trimming left V 2 bases short and J 4 bases short, with 12 bases between. Germline V lookup: CDR1 SGDLS, CDR2 YYNGEE. In DNA form, the CDR3 reads TGTGCCAGCAGCGTTCGGGGACCGAGCACCGGGGAGCTGTTTTTT. Its translation is CASSVRGPSTGELFF.

The rearrangement links TRBV7-2 to TRBJ2-5, with D possibly being TRBD1 (7 bases). The CDR3 consists of 15 residues. Trimming left V 3 bases short and J 5 bases short, with 16 bases between. Germline V CDR1 and CDR2: SGHTA, FQGNSA. For the CDR3, the DNA is TGTGCCAGCAGCTTCCTACAGGGGAGGTTTGAGACCCAGTACTTC. Protein sequence: CASSFLQGRFETQYF. The full variable domain, rest sourced from reference TRBV7-2 and TRBJ2-5, is GAGVSQSPSNKVTEKGKDVELRCDPISGHTALYWYRQSLGQGLEFLIYFQGNSAPDKSGLPSDRFSAERTGGSVSTLTIQRTQQEDSAVYLCASSFLQGRFETQYFGPGTRLLVL.

The chain employs TRBV5-1 and TRBJ2-6, with no clear D. This CDR3 region has 14 residues. The germline gives CDR1 SGHRS, CDR2 YFSETQ. With 4 bases removed from V and 2 bases from J, the gap between germline ends came to 7 bases. For the CDR3, the DNA is TGCGCCAGCAGCCTTACACCTGGGGCCAACGTCCTGACTTTC. This sequence encodes CASSLTPGANVLTF.

The chain recombines TRBV19 with TRBJ1-2; D is uncertain. The ends were cut back, 8 bases at V and 4 bases at J, with 11 bases in the middle. Germline CDR1 and CDR2: LNHDA and SQIVND (reference sequence). CDR3 length: 12 residues. CDR3 sequence reads: CASVREGYGYTF. The CDR3 nucleotides read TGTGCCAGTGTAAGAGAGGGCTATGGCTACACCTTC.

The chain uses TRBV18 and TRBJ1-2, with D unresolved. V was trimmed by 2 bases and J by 4 bases, leaving 11 bases between them. The germline CDR1 and CDR2 sequences are KGHSH and LQKENI. CDR3 length: 14 amino acids. The CDR3 nucleotides are TGTGCCAGCTCACCAGGTGGGCAGAGCTATGGCTACACCTTC. Translating it yields CASSPGGQSYGYTF. The whole variable domain, remainder taken from reference TRBV18 and TRBJ1-2, is NAGVMQNPRHLVRRRGQEARLRCSPMKGHSHVYWYRQLPEEGLKFMVYLQKENIIDESGMPKERFSAEFPKEGPSILRIQQVVRGDSAAYFCASSPGGQSYGYTFGSGTRLTVV.